The 15 T cell receptor beta chains given below trace back to one sample, sequenced in a study of T cells in localized non-small cell lung cancer. Libraries were prepared by immunoSEQ multiplex PCR; TCRdb keeps only in-frame clonotypes and omits some of them. The repertoire holds around 41,000 clones, about 88% seen once, with around 7% in the top ten. This sample comprised peripheral blood, obtained before any cancer treatment. The source of these receptors is a woman aged 18 to 55 with stage III lung adenocarcinoma.

The chain uses TRBV7-9 and TRBJ1-6; TRBD1 matches 7 bases. CDR3 length: 14 amino acids. The ends lost 3 bases at V and 10 bases at J; junction bases unmatched: 6. CDR1 and CDR2 (germline): SEHNR, FQNEAQ (reference sequence). CDR3 sequence: CASSFEGARSPLHF. The CDR3 DNA follows: TGTGCCAGCAGCTTCGAGGGGGCACGATCACCCCTCCACTTT.

The V and J genes are TRBV7-2 and TRBJ1-6; possibly TRBD1 for D (6 bases). Germline CDR1 reads SGHTA; CDR2 reads FQGNSA. The CDR3 spans 15 residues. With 5 bases removed from V and 9 bases from J, the gap between germline ends came to 17 bases. As DNA, the CDR3 is TGTGCCAGCAGCCCCCTCCCGGGGGGCTCTTCACCCCTCCACTTT. Its translation: CASSPLPGGSSPLHF.

The gene calls are TRBV9 and TRBJ2-2; D possibly corresponds to TRBD2 (6 bases). The CDR3 covers 18 residues. The V end lost 0 bases, the J end lost 4 bases, and 19 bases lay between the germline ends. Germline V gives CDR1 SGDLS, CDR2 YYNGEE. CDR3 DNA sequence: TGTGCCAGCAGCGTAGGGGGTAGCGGTTTTCGGACCACCGGGGAGCTGTTTTTT. Amino acids: CASSVGGSGFRTTGELFF.

V is TRBV4-1 and J is TRBJ1-6; D might be TRBD1 (5 bases). CDR3 size: 18 residues. Germline values: CDR1 MGHRA, CDR2 YSYEKL. V was cut by 0 bases and J by 6 bases, with 18 bases left in between. CDR3 in DNA: TGCGCCAGCAGCCAAGATGACGCCAGGGCCGCGGGTAATTCACCCCTCCACTTT. Amino acids: CASSQDDARAAGNSPLHF.

The genes are TRBV13 and TRBJ1-3, with D hard to call. V gave up 9 bases and J gave up 1 base, with 4 bases separating them. The CDR3 is 11 amino acids. The germline gives CDR1 PRHDT, CDR2 FYEKMQ (reference sequence). CDR3 sequence (DNA): TGTGCCAGTGGATCTGGAAACACCATATATTTT. It yields the protein CASGSGNTIYF.

The chain couples TRBV7-2 to TRBJ1-3, with a possible D match to TRBD1 (6 bases). Trimming pared 5 bases from V and 0 bases from J, leaving 14 bases between. This CDR3 region has 16 residues. The germline V gene has CDR1 SGHTA and CDR2 FQGNSA. The CDR3 sequence: CASSPRTASSGNTIYF. The CDR3 nucleotides are TGTGCCAGCAGCCCTCGGACAGCATCCTCTGGAAACACCATATATTTT.

The chain is built from TRBV6-5 and TRBJ2-7, with TRBD2 matching over 9 bases. CDR3 size: 16 residues. J lost 4 bases, V lost 0 bases, and 7 bases had no gene match. Germline V gene sequence: CDR1 MNHEY, CDR2 SVGAGI. The CDR3 loop is CASSYSKTSGTYEQYF. The CDR3 DNA is TGTGCCAGCAGTTACTCGAAGACTAGCGGAACTTACGAGCAGTACTTC.

The V and J genes are TRBV27 and TRBJ2-1; the D call may be TRBD1 or TRBD2 (5 bases each). Trimming removed 7 bases at V and 5 bases at J, with 12 bases between. This CDR3 has 13 residues. Germline values: CDR1 MNHEY, CDR2 SMNVEV (reference sequence). CDR3 sequence (DNA): TGTGCCAGCACCTCAGGGACCCACAATGAGCAGTTCTTC. Translation gives CASTSGTHNEQFF.

The chain couples TRBV10-1 to TRBJ1-1; no definite D call. V was clipped by 0 bases and J by 6 bases, with 11 bases between them. Per the germline V gene, CDR1 is WNHNN and CDR2 is SYGVQD (reference sequence). The CDR3 is 14 residues long. CDR3 bases: TGCGCCAGCAGTGAGTCGGTTAGGGCGGCTGAAGCTTTCTTT. This gives the protein CASSESVRAAEAFF.

The V call is TRBV15, the J call TRBJ1-6, with unresolved D. CDR1 is LNHNV, CDR2 YYDKDF, per germline (reference sequence). The CDR3 runs to 14 residues. V was cut by 4 bases and J by 7 bases, with 11 bases left in between. DNA of the CDR3: TGTGCCACCAGCAACGGGCCCCGGAATTCACCCCTCCACTTT. Translating it yields CATSNGPRNSPLHF.

The chain recombines TRBV7-9 with TRBJ2-3; D is uncertain. The CDR3 runs to 13 residues. The V gene's germline CDR1 is SEHNR and CDR2 FQNEAQ (reference sequence). Trimming cost V 1 base and J 4 bases, with 6 bases left between them. In nucleotides, the CDR3 is TGTGCCAGCAGCTTAGGTTCCTCAGATACGCAGTATTTT. Encoded protein: CASSLGSSDTQYF.

The chain couples TRBV5-1 to TRBJ1-4, with a possible D match to TRBD1 (6 bases). Germline CDR1 SGHRS, CDR2 YFSETQ. The V end lost 0 bases, the J end lost 6 bases, and 9 bases lay between the germline ends. This CDR3 contains 14 residues. DNA for the CDR3: TGCGCCAGCAGCTTGGGGGACACCGATGAAAAACTGTTTTTT. Translating it yields CASSLGDTDEKLFF.

The chain couples TRBV5-8 to TRBJ2-2, with 10 nucleotides matching TRBD1. The CDR3 covers 16 residues. V was clipped by 0 bases and J by 5 bases; unmatched bases: 4. CDR1 SGHTS and CDR2 YDEGEE come from the germline V gene. CDR3 sequence reads: CASSLAGDRGTGELFF. The CDR3, as DNA: TGTGCCAGCAGCTTGGCGGGGGACAGGGGAACCGGGGAGCTGTTTTTT.

This clone was detected a few times. The chain recombines TRBV6-1 with TRBJ1-5; the D is unclear. The CDR3 consists of 15 residues. V lost 6 bases to trimming and J lost 5 bases, with 17 bases between them. Looked up from germline, CDR1 is MNHNS and CDR2 is SASEGT. CDR3 sequence (DNA): TGTGCCAGCAGCTTTGGACCTACTCCAGATCAGCCCCAGCATTTT. Its translation: CASSFGPTPDQPQHF.

The chain joins TRBV10-3 to TRBJ2-1, with D possibly called TRBD1 or TRBD2 (5 bases each). Germline CDR1 ENHRY, CDR2 SYGVKD. V was trimmed by 0 bases and J by 5 bases, leaving 5 bases between them. CDR3 length: 13 amino acids. CDR3 bases: TGTGCCATCAGTGAGTCGGGGGACAATGAGCAGTTCTTC. Encoded protein: CAISESGDNEQFF.